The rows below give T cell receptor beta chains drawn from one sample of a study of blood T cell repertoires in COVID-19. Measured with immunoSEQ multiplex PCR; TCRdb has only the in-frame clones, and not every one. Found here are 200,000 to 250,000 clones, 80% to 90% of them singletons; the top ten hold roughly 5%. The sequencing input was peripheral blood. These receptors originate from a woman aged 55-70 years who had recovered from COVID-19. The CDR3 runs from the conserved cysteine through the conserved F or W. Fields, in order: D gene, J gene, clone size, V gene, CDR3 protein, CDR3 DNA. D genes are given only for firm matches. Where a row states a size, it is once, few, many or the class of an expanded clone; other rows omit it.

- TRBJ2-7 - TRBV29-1 CSVESDGGEQYF TGCAGCGTTGAGAGCGACGGAGGCGAGCAGTACTTC
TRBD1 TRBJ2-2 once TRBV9 CASRVTGDQTGELFF TGTGCCAGCAGAGTTACAGGGGACCAGACCGGGGAGCTGTTTTTT
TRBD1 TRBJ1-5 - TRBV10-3 CAISETLPGQGYQPQHF TGTGCCATCAGTGAAACACTACCGGGACAGGGGTATCAGCCCCAGCATTTT
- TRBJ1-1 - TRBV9 CASNLGGGGTEAFF TGTGCCAGTAACCTCGGGGGAGGAGGCACTGAAGCTTTCTTT
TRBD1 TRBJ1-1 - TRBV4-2 CASSQGDRGNTEAFF TGTGCCAGCAGCCAAGGGGACAGGGGGAACACTGAAGCTTTCTTT
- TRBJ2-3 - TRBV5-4 CASSPPSQNTQYF TGTGCCAGCAGCCCCCCATCACAGAATACGCAGTATTTT
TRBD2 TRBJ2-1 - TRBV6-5 CASSYSDAGGQYEQFF TGTGCCAGCAGTTACTCTGACGCGGGGGGGCAATATGAGCAGTTCTTC
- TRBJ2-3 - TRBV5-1 CASSLWRGDTDTQYF TGCGCCAGCAGCTTGTGGCGGGGCGACACAGATACGCAGTATTTT
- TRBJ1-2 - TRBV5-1 CASSLGGEGRTF TGCGCCAGCAGCTTGGGGGGAGAGGGCAGGACCTTC
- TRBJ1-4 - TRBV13 CASSAATGLGNEKLFF TGTGCCAGCAGCGCCGCCACAGGTCTAGGGAATGAAAAACTGTTTTTT
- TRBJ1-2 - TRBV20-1 CSARGSGIPTF TGCAGTGCTAGAGGATCAGGGATTCCCACCTTC
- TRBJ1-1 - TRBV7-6 CASSHPGTEAFF TGTGCCAGCAGCCATCCGGGTACTGAAGCTTTCTTT
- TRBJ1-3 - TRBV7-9 CANSGDSSGNTIYF TGTGCCAACTCCGGAGATAGCTCTGGAAACACCATATATTTT
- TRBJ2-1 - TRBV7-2 CASSRGNEQFF TGTGCCAGCAGCCGGGGCAATGAGCAGTTCTTC
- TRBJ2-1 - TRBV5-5 CASSLTLGQFF TGTGCCAGCAGCTTGACCCTCGGGCAGTTCTTC
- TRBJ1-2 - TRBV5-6 CASSPPEPNYGYTF TGTGCCAGCAGCCCCCCGGAGCCCAACTATGGCTACACCTTC
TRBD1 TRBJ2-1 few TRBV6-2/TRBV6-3 CASSYGGTGPDEQFF TGTGCCAGCAGTTACGGGGGGACAGGGCCCGATGAGCAGTTCTTC
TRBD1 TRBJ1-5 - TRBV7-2 CASSPDRDNQPQHF TGTGCCAGCAGCCCGGACAGGGACAATCAGCCCCAGCATTTT
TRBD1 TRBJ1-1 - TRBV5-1 CASSNRGSEDTEAFF TGCGCCAGCAGCAACAGGGGGTCGGAGGACACTGAAGCTTTCTTT
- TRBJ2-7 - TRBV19 CASSISGPQYYEQYF TGTGCCAGTAGTATATCAGGGCCGCAATACTACGAGCAGTACTTC
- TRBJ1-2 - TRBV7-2 CASSLAQGYGYTF TGTGCCAGCAGCTTAGCGCAGGGGTATGGCTACACCTTC
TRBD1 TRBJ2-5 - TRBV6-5 CASRDRGHVTQYF TGTGCCAGCAGAGACAGGGGGCACGTGACCCAGTACTTC
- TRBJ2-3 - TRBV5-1 CASSFSDSSDTQYF TGCGCCAGCAGCTTCTCGGACAGTTCAGATACGCAGTATTTT
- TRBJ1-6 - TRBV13 CASSNTDREDSPLHF TGTGCCAGCAGCAACACGGATCGGGAGGATTCACCCCTCCACTTT
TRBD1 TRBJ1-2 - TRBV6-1 CASSDPGQGIYGYTF TGTGCCAGCAGTGACCCGGGACAGGGTATCTATGGCTACACCTTC
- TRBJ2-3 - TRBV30 CAWSWLVGTDTQYF TGTGCCTGGAGCTGGCTAGTGGGCACAGATACGCAGTATTTT
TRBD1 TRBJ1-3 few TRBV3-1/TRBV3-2 CASSPQGGSGNTIYF TGTGCCAGCAGCCCACAGGGGGGCTCTGGAAACACCATATATTTT
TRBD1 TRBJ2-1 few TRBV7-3 CASSSRDSYNEQFF TGTGCCAGCAGCTCCCGGGACAGCTACAATGAGCAGTTCTTC
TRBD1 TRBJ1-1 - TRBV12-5 CASDRTGGNTEAFF TGTGCTAGTGATAGGACAGGGGGGAACACTGAAGCTTTCTTT
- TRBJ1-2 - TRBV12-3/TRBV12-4 CASTGEGVYGYTF TGTGCCAGCACCGGGGAGGGCGTTTATGGCTACACCTTC
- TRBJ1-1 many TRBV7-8 CASSLGVGGLTEAFF TGTGCCAGCAGCTTAGGGGTTGGAGGTCTCACTGAAGCTTTCTTT
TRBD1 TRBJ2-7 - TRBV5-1 CASSEPGQGYYEQYF TGCGCCAGCAGTGAGCCGGGACAGGGGTACTACGAGCAGTACTTC
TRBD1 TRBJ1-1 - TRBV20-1 CSASSGTGGVNTEAFF TGCAGTGCTAGTTCCGGGACAGGGGGCGTCAACACTGAAGCTTTCTTT
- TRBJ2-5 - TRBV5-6 CASSRQAYQETQYF TGTGCCAGCTCGCGACAGGCGTACCAAGAGACCCAGTACTTC
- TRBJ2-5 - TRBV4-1 CASSQTGLRGETQYF TGCGCCAGCAGCCAAACGGGCCTTAGGGGGGAGACCCAGTACTTC
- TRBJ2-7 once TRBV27 CASSSQLVSYEQYF TGTGCCAGCAGTTCCCAACTAGTTTCCTACGAGCAGTACTTC
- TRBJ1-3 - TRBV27 CASSEAAIPGNTIYF TGTGCCAGCAGTGAGGCCGCTATCCCTGGAAACACCATATATTTT
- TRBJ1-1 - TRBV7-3 CASSLGQLTEAFF TGTGCCAGCAGCTTAGGGCAGCTCACTGAAGCTTTCTTT
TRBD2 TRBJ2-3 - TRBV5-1 CASSLGGGGSTDTQYF TGCGCCAGCAGCTTGGGTGGCGGGGGAAGCACAGATACGCAGTATTTT
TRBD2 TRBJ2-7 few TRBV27 CASRLAGASRGYEQYF TGTGCCAGCAGACTAGCGGGGGCATCAAGGGGCTACGAGCAGTACTTC
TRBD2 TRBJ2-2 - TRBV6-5 CASSPGGGVTGELFF TGTGCCAGCAGCCCGGGGGGGGGAGTCACCGGGGAGCTGTTTTTT
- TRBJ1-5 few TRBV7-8 CASSLARDLNQPQHF TGTGCCAGCAGCTTAGCGCGGGATCTAAATCAGCCCCAGCATTTT
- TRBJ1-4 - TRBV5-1 CASSLSPYEKLFF TGCGCCAGCAGCTTGTCCCCGTATGAAAAACTGTTTTTT
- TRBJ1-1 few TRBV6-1 CASTLSRDRAFF TGTGCCAGCACCCTTAGCAGGGATAGAGCTTTCTTT
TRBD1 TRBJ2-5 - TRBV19 CASSPDRVGETQYF TGTGCCAGTAGTCCCGACAGGGTAGGAGAGACCCAGTACTTC
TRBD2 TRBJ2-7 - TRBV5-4 CASSLEGLAAYEQYF TGTGCCAGCAGCTTGGAGGGACTAGCGGCCTACGAGCAGTACTTC
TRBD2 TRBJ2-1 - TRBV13 CASSPHLAGGPYNEQFF TGTGCCAGCAGCCCGCATCTCGCGGGGGGGCCTTACAATGAGCAGTTCTTC
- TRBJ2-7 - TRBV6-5 CASSYVNRGGSYEQYF TGTGCCAGCAGTTACGTTAACAGGGGGGGCTCCTACGAGCAGTACTTC